This T cell receptor beta chain derives from a study of T cell responses to AZD1222 COVID-19 vaccine. The protocol was immunoSEQ multiplex PCR, while the TCRdb copy is restricted to in-frame clones and leaves out a portion. Of about 130,000 clones in the sample, more than 75% were seen once. Between the trimmed V and J ends, which lost 8 bases and 2 bases, there was a span of 16 bases. This CDR3 has 15 amino acids. Germline CDR1 MDHEN, CDR2 SYDVKM. The receptor comes from an adult who received the AZD1222 COVID-19 vaccine. This sequence joins TRBV28 and TRBJ1-3, with a tentative D call TRBD1 (6 bases). The sample here was peripheral blood, taken 28 days after the second AZD1222 dose. The CDR3, as DNA: TGTGCCAGCGCAACAACAGGGTCGGCTGGAAACACCATATATTTT. This encodes CASATTGSAGNTIYF. The full variable domain, completed using reference TRBV28 and TRBJ1-3, is DVKVTQSSRYLVKRTGEKVFLECVQDMDHENMFWYRQDPGLGLRLIYFSYDVKMKEKGDIPEGYSVSREKKERFSLILESASTNQTSMYLCASATTGSAGNTIYFGEGSWLTVV.